This TCR delta chain was recorded in a study of delta chain sequences of gamma delta T cells (dated by TCRdb to the late 2010s). The protocol used for the library was PCR. The instrument given in TCRdb is Illumina MiSeq. TCRdb processed the public reads again with the CATT caller, after which rows with matching DNA were combined. Present in this sample are about 3,400 delta-chain clones, about 56% of which were seen just once. The ten largest clones take up 50% to 60% of the sample. On this clone itself: Its antigen specificity is not known. An end of the junction does not agree with germline; a read error may underlie this.

The sequence derives from a human donor with breast cancer. The specimen sequenced was a tumor sample.

The CDR3 corresponds to CALGERGRYGGMKEYTDKRIF. The bases read TGTGCTCTTGGGGAACGGGGTAGGTACGGGGGGATGAAGGAGTACACCGATAAACGCATCTTT. The chain employs TRDV1 and TRDJ1; 7 bases in the junction line up with TRDD3. The CDR3 runs 21 amino acids, cysteine and phenylalanine included. Kept here is only the CDR3 DNA, which spans 63 bases and is read in frame from base 1. The germline V gene gives CDR1 as TSWWSYY and CDR2 as QGS.